These 4 T cell receptor beta chains were sequenced from one sample in a study of human thymus T cells. The thymus tissue came from resections taken during corrective heart surgery. Repertoires were generated with immunoSEQ multiplex PCR, while TCRdb's copy carries only in-frame clones and drops some. The sample includes 120,000 or so clones, about 93% of them seen just once. The sequenced sample consisted of thymus tissue. These receptors all come from a boy younger than two with a congenital heart defect but otherwise immunologically healthy.

This chain joins TRBV9 and TRBJ2-3; D is unresolved. CDR1 is SGDLS and CDR2 is YYNGEE in the germline V gene. This CDR3 has 12 residues. Trimming cost V 4 bases and J 2 bases, with 5 bases left between them. In DNA form, the CDR3 reads TGTGCCAGCAGCCACCCCACAGATACGCAGTATTTT. Its protein product is CASSHPTDTQYF.

About this clone: The same CDR3 can be traced to other DNA sequences in this sample. J is TRBJ1-1 and V is TRBV5-1; D possibly corresponds to TRBD1 (6 bases). The V end lost 4 bases, the J end lost 2 bases, and 9 bases lay between the germline ends. CDR1 and CDR2 (germline): SGHRS, YFSETQ. This CDR3 has 13 amino acids. Here the CDR3 reads CASSLDSNTEAFF. As DNA, the CDR3 is TGCGCCAGCAGCCTGGACAGTAACACTGAAGCTTTCTTT.

The rearrangement joins TRBV10-2 to TRBJ2-7, with 12 bases fitting TRBD2. V shed 8 bases, J shed 2 bases, and the junction held 4 bases outside the gene matches. CDR1 WSHSY and CDR2 SAAADI come from the germline V gene. The CDR3 spans 14 residues. Here the CDR3 reads CASCLAGGPYEQYF. The DNA for the CDR3 is TGCGCCAGCTGCCTAGCGGGGGGGCCCTACGAGCAGTACTTC.

DNA for the CDR3: TGTGCCAGTAGCGCACAGGGGCCAAATGAAAAACTGTTTTTT. Protein product: CASSAQGPNEKLFF. This chain links TRBV19 with TRBJ1-4; TRBD1 aligns across 7 bases. The CDR3 has 14 residues. Germline CDR1 and CDR2: LNHDA and SQIVND (reference sequence). V dropped 6 bases and J dropped 5; count of bases not matched to a gene: 6.